This is a list of T cell receptor beta chains from one sample in a study of cytomegalovirus exposure and HLA in healthy donors. The assay was immunoSEQ multiplex PCR, and TCRdb's table has in-frame clones only and misses some. The sample lists around 170,000 clones, 80% to 85% occurring once. Sample: PBMCs. These receptors were taken from a woman aged 18-29 years in good health and CMV-seronegative. Each CDR3 is given with its conserved first and last residue. Each record gives: D gene, clone size, V gene, J gene, CDR3 protein, CDR3 DNA. D genes are given only for firm matches. Size values are once, few and many counts, or a class for expanded clones, and some rows have none.

D gene: .; clone size: .; V gene: TRBV11-3; J gene: TRBJ2-2; CDR3 protein: CASQRVNTGELFF; CDR3 DNA: TGTGCCAGTCAGCGGGTAAACACCGGGGAGCTGTTTTTT
D gene: TRBD2; clone size: .; V gene: TRBV5-1; J gene: TRBJ2-7; CDR3 protein: CASSSGLAGGPYGEQYF; CDR3 DNA: TGCGCCAGCAGTTCGGGACTAGCGGGAGGTCCCTACGGGGAGCAGTACTTC
D gene: .; clone size: .; V gene: TRBV7-6; J gene: TRBJ2-1; CDR3 protein: CASSLDYYNEQFF; CDR3 DNA: TGTGCCAGCAGCTTAGACTATTACAATGAGCAGTTCTTC
D gene: TRBD1; clone size: .; V gene: TRBV27; J gene: TRBJ2-7; CDR3 protein: CASGATGAYEQYF; CDR3 DNA: TGTGCCAGCGGAGCGACAGGGGCCTACGAGCAGTACTTC
D gene: .; clone size: once; V gene: TRBV30; J gene: TRBJ1-5; CDR3 protein: CAWTGGGYSNQPQHF; CDR3 DNA: TGTGCCTGGACAGGAGGAGGGTATAGCAATCAGCCCCAGCATTTT
D gene: TRBD2; clone size: .; V gene: TRBV19; J gene: TRBJ2-1; CDR3 protein: CASSMRRTSLFNEQFF; CDR3 DNA: TGTGCCAGTAGTATGCGGAGGACTAGCCTATTCAATGAGCAGTTCTTC
D gene: TRBD1; clone size: .; V gene: TRBV6-1; J gene: TRBJ1-4; CDR3 protein: CASTRTGSANEKLFF; CDR3 DNA: TGTGCCAGCACCCGGACAGGGTCGGCTAATGAAAAACTGTTTTTT
D gene: .; clone size: .; V gene: TRBV2; J gene: TRBJ2-5; CDR3 protein: CASSGQKETQYF; CDR3 DNA: TGTGCCAGCAGTGGACAGAAAGAGACCCAGTACTTC
D gene: .; clone size: few; V gene: TRBV2; J gene: TRBJ2-3; CDR3 protein: CASNSGTSTDTQYF; CDR3 DNA: TGTGCCAGCAACTCCGGGACTAGCACAGATACGCAGTATTTT
D gene: TRBD1; clone size: few; V gene: TRBV30; J gene: TRBJ1-2; CDR3 protein: CAWSVHQGANGYTF; CDR3 DNA: TGTGCCTGGAGTGTACACCAGGGGGCGAATGGCTACACCTTC